Below are 16 T cell receptor beta chains sequenced from a single sample in a study of metastatic and nonmetastatic thyroid tumors. With MiXCR, TCRdb reprocessed the PCR reads. There are more than 6,500 clones in the sample; roughly 30% occur only once, and 13% lies in the top ten. Every patient underwent thyroid surgery untreated. The specimen sequenced was adjacent normal tissue. Receptors originate from a female donor with papillary thyroid cancer or a benign thyroid nodule (not recorded which). Some clones in this sample may be carry-over from other donors' samples.

CDR3 bases: TGTGCCAGTAGTATAGGAGGGATTACTAGTTTACGGATCAATGAGCAGTTCTTC. Its protein product is CASSIGGITSLRINEQFF. The chain links TRBV19 to TRBJ2-1; weak D call: TRBD2 (5 bases). Germline lookup yields CDR1 LNHDA and CDR2 SQIVND (reference sequence). Between the trimmed V and J ends, which lost 1 base and 6 bases, there was a span of 22 bases. The CDR3 totals 18 residues.

This clone is large in the sample. The chain uses TRBV27 and TRBJ1-1; D is unresolved. Trimming pared 3 bases from V and 7 bases from J, leaving 9 bases between. This CDR3 has 12 residues. The V gene's germline CDR1 is MNHEY and CDR2 SMNVEV (reference sequence). The DNA for the CDR3 is TGTGCCAGCAGTTTGGGAGGTAGTGAAGCTTTCTTT. This encodes CASSLGGSEAFF.

The chain employs TRBV18 and TRBJ1-6; D may be TRBD1 (6 bases). V dropped 5 bases and J dropped 14 bases, with 19 bases sitting between them. This CDR3 has 14 residues. Germline V CDR1 and CDR2: KGHSH, LQKENI. This CDR3 is CASSGNGWDKTLHF. CDR3 nucleotides: TGTGCCAGCTCAGGGAATGGATGGGACAAAACCCTCCACTTT. Based on the CDR3 plus reference TRBV18 and TRBJ1-6, the full variable domain is NAGVMQNPRHLVRRRGQEARLRCSPMKGHSHVYWYRQLPEEGLKFMVYLQKENIIDESGMPKERFSAEFPKEGPSILRIQQVVRGDSAAYFCASSGNGWDKTLHFGNGTRLTVT.

This clone was counted at least ten times. The chain employs TRBV4-3 and TRBJ1-2, with D perhaps TRBD1 (5 bases). The germline CDR1 and CDR2 sequences are LGHNA and YSLEER. The germline V and J ends were trimmed by 4 bases and 2 bases, with 14 bases remaining between them. CDR3 size: 15 residues. In nucleotides, the CDR3 is TGCGCCAGCAGCCTCGGTGGGGGTTCCAACTATGGCTACACCTTC. This codes for CASSLGGGSNYGYTF.

Concerning this clone itself: One end of the junction varies from germline; a read error may be responsible. This chain links TRBV6-2 or TRBV6-3 with TRBJ1-5; no definite D call. This CDR3 contains 14 residues. CDR1 and CDR2 from the germline V gene are MNHEY and SVGEGT. The CDR3 loop reads CASTKDGSNQPRHF. In DNA form, the CDR3 reads TGCGCCAGCACCAAGGACGGTTCTAATCAGCCCCGGCATTTT.

This clone was observed a handful of times. The chain uses TRBV6-5 and TRBJ1-5; D might be TRBD1 (6 bases). Germline CDR1 MNHEY, CDR2 SVGAGI. The CDR3 sequence is 16 residues long. V shed 0 bases and J shed 2 bases, with 11 bases lying between them. In DNA form, the CDR3 reads TGTGCCAGCAGTTACTCGGAGGGGGGATGCAATCAGCCCCAGCATTTT. Amino acid sequence: CASSYSEGGCNQPQHF.

This clone ranks as medium-sized (0.01 to 0.1%). A junction end diverges from the germline sequence, so it may reflect a read error. This rearrangement joins TRBV2 to TRBJ2-5; 7 nucleotides match TRBD2. Looked up from germline, CDR1 is SNHLY and CDR2 is FYNNEI. The CDR3 has 15 amino acids. The CDR3 sequence is CASSLQRGSQGTQYF. The CDR3, as DNA: TGTGCCAGCAGCCTCCAGCGGGGATCCCAAGGGACCCAGTACTTC.

The table lists this clone with many counts. The V gene is TRBV20-1, the J gene TRBJ2-3, with 13 bases that match TRBD2. The junction had 2 bases not matched to a gene; V was cut back by 7 bases and J by 4 bases. The CDR3 sequence is 13 residues long. Germline lookup yields CDR1 DFQATT and CDR2 SNEGSKA (reference sequence). Here the CDR3 reads CSELAGGADTQYF. For the CDR3, the DNA is TGCAGTGAACTAGCGGGGGGGGCAGATACGCAGTATTTT.

CDR3: CASSRGDRGQNQPQHF. The CDR3, as DNA: TGTGCCAGCAGTCGGGGGGACAGGGGCCAAAATCAGCCCCAGCATTTT. The chain is built from TRBV28 and TRBJ1-5, with 10 bases matching TRBD1. Germline assignment: CDR1 MDHEN and CDR2 SYDVKM. V trimming: 5 bases; J trimming: 4 bases; junction bases outside the gene matches: 8. The CDR3 length is 16 residues. The entire variable domain, with the rest obtained from reference TRBV28 and TRBJ1-5, is as follows: DVKVTQSSRYLVKRTGEKVFLECVQDMDHENMFWYRQDPGLGLRLIYFSYDVKMKEKGDIPEGYSVSREKKERFSLILESASTNQTSMYLCASSRGDRGQNQPQHFGDGTRLSIL.

V is TRBV9 and J is TRBJ1-4, with D unresolved. Germline lookup yields CDR1 SGDLS and CDR2 YYNGEE. The CDR3 contains 11 residues. V was clipped by 4 bases and J by 7 bases, with 5 bases between them. Here the CDR3 reads CASSNSEKLFF. DNA for the CDR3: TGTGCCAGCAGCAATAGTGAAAAACTGTTTTTT.

The V gene is TRBV12-3 or TRBV12-4, the J gene TRBJ2-7; 12 bases align to TRBD1. The CDR3 consists of 20 residues. The ends lost 2 bases at V and 5 bases at J; junction bases unmatched: 19. The chain's CDR3 is CASSLLLGTGGGKGLDEQYF. The DNA for the CDR3 is TGTGCCAGCAGTTTACTGCTCGGGACAGGGGGCGGTAAAGGCTTGGACGAGCAGTACTTC.

J is TRBJ2-1 and V is TRBV5-1; no reliable D call. The V and J ends lost 0 bases and 6 bases respectively, with 7 bases between them. The CDR3 totals 13 residues. Germline CDR1 and CDR2: SGHRS and YFSETQ. CDR3 nucleotide sequence: TGCGCCAGCAGCTTGGGCACCAGCAATGAGCAGTTCTTC. Protein product: CASSLGTSNEQFF.

By share, this clone ranks as medium-sized. The V gene is TRBV30, the J gene TRBJ1-1, with D possibly TRBD1 on 5 matching bases. V lost 2 bases and J 4 bases, leaving 14 bases between the germline ends. Germline V gives CDR1 GTSNPN, CDR2 SVGIG (reference sequence). The CDR3 is 14 amino acids. The DNA of the CDR3 is TGTGCCTGGAGTCCACAGGTCCCAGGCACTGAAGCTTTCTTT. It specifies CAWSPQVPGTEAFF.

This clone came up a few times. An end of the junction differs from the germline gene, which may be a read error. The rearrangement links TRBV6-1 to TRBJ2-2, with D perhaps matching TRBD2 (5 bases). The CDR3 runs to 15 residues. Germline CDR1 MNHNS, CDR2 SASEGT. CDR3 nucleotide sequence: TGTGCCAGCAGTGAGGGGAACGGGAACGCCGGGGAGCTGTTTTTT. Its protein is CASSEGNGNAGELFF.

This clone was observed a handful of times. Sequence at one end of the junction differs from germline and may be a read error. The chain combines TRBV12-3 or TRBV12-4 with TRBJ1-1; possibly TRBD1 for D (6 bases). The CDR3 extends over 14 amino acids. CDR3 nucleotide sequence: TGTGCCAGTGAGCCCCAGGGGAGAAAAACTGAAGCTTCCTTT. Its protein is CASEPQGRKTEASF.

Concerning this clone: At one of its ends the junction is not consistent with the germline gene, which may arise from a read error. V and J are TRBV14 and TRBJ1-4; TRBD1 matches at 7 bases. The CDR3 sequence is 14 residues long. CDR1 SGHDN and CDR2 FVKESK come from the germline V gene. The CDR3 region has the DNA TGTGCCAGCATCCCCCGGGACAGACTTGTAAAATTGTTTTTT. This encodes CASIPRDRLVKLFF.